This TCR beta chain was sequenced in a study of Ad26.COV2.S vaccination and SARS-CoV-2 variants. Study in general: Participants got Ad26.COV2.S intramuscularly, once or twice 56 days apart. Study-level points and caveats: It was found that vaccine and placebo recipients had similar non-spike TCR breadth.

Clones were read by immunoSEQ multiplex PCR, and TCRdb kept only the in-frame ones, dropping some. The table lists 200,000 to 300,000 clones, 70% to 90% of them singletons, with approximately 11% in the top ten. The treatment was: some 20 received Ad26.COV2.S at low or high dose, single or two shots; about 5 received placebo; per-sample allocation not given. The study sampled participants on day 63 after the first vaccine or placebo injection. V shed 1 base and J shed 0 bases, with 11 bases lying between them. The CDR3 contains 15 residues. Germline values: CDR1 SGDLS, CDR2 YYNGEE. Comments on this clone: The antigen is unknown.

The input for sequencing was peripheral blood, taken in a trial of Ad26.COV2.S vaccine versus placebo. The chain employs TRBV9 and TRBJ2-7; maybe TRBD1 (6 bases). This sequence originates from a person between 18 and 65 years old who received the Ad26.COV2.S COVID-19 vaccine or a placebo. The CDR3 spells CASSVTGQHSYEQYF. CDR3 nucleotide sequence: TGTGCCAGCAGCGTAACAGGACAGCACTCCTACGAGCAGTACTTC.